These 24 T cell receptor beta chains came from one sample sequenced in a study of T cell responses to AZD1222 COVID-19 vaccine (dated by TCRdb to about 2021). The library was generated by the immunoSEQ multiplex PCR assay. TCRdb took over this immuneACCESS table, retaining in-frame rearrangements with V and J assigned. Such tables are incomplete; in checked studies, under half of the missing clones stem from an unresolved V gene, and the remainder is unexplained. The table for this sample lists 70,000 or so clones; 83% of them were counted only once. Under 8% of the sample goes to the ten largest clones. According to the study, the label for this sample's time point signals: about 28 days (+/-7) after the second vaccine dose. Sample: peripheral blood, taken 28 days after the second AZD1222 dose. The receptors stem from an adult who received the AZD1222 COVID-19 vaccine.

The rearrangement uses TRBV5-1 and TRBJ2-5, with TRBD2 matching 12 bases. Germline V lookup: CDR1 SGHRS, CDR2 YFSETQ. This CDR3 contains 15 residues. V dropped 0 bases and J dropped 5; count of bases not matched to a gene: 2. Here the CDR3 DNA reads TGCGCCAGCAGCTTGGCTAGCGGGGGGGCGGAGACCCAGTACTTC. This codes for CASSLASGGAETQYF.

J is TRBJ2-7 and V is TRBV15; D call uncertain. Germline V gene sequence: CDR1 LNHNV, CDR2 YYDKDF (reference sequence). The CDR3 loop spans 13 amino acids. V was clipped by 0 bases and J by 2 bases, with 5 bases between them. The CDR3 loop reads CATSREGTYEQYF. DNA for the CDR3: TGTGCCACCAGCAGAGAGGGGACCTACGAGCAGTACTTC.

The rearrangement uses TRBV7-8 and TRBJ1-5, with D maybe TRBD1 (6 bases). The CDR3 has 16 residues. CDR1 is SGHVS, CDR2 FQNEAQ, per germline. V was trimmed by 2 bases and J by 3 bases, leaving 14 bases between them. In DNA form, the CDR3 reads TGTGCCAGCAGCTTATACCGCGGACAGAACAATCAGCCCCAGCATTTT. It specifies CASSLYRGQNNQPQHF.

The J gene is TRBJ2-3, the V gene TRBV5-8; D may match TRBD1 or TRBD2 (5 bases each). The CDR3 covers 14 residues. Trimming pared 1 base from V and 2 bases from J, leaving 8 bases between. The germline gives CDR1 SGHTS, CDR2 YDEGEE. This chain's CDR3 is CASSLKGPTDTQYF. The CDR3 nucleotides read TGTGCCAGCAGCTTGAAGGGACCCACAGATACGCAGTATTTT.

The V call is TRBV27, the J call TRBJ1-2, with D perhaps matching TRBD1 (5 bases). This CDR3 comprises 14 residues. Per the germline V gene, CDR1 is MNHEY and CDR2 is SMNVEV (reference sequence). V lost 4 bases and J lost 8, with 17 bases in between. Written as DNA, the CDR3 is TGTGCCAGCAGTTCCGGATGGGACCGATACGGCTACACCTTC. Translated, it gives CASSSGWDRYGYTF.

This clone was counted a single time. This chain uses TRBV7-9 with TRBJ2-7; unclear D gene. The CDR3 runs to 14 residues. Germline CDR1 SEHNR, CDR2 FQNEAQ (reference sequence). With 5 bases removed from V and 0 bases from J, the gap between germline ends came to 11 bases. This chain's CDR3 is CASSQSASSYEQYF. CDR3 bases: TGTGCCAGCAGCCAGTCGGCAAGCTCCTACGAGCAGTACTTC.

The genes are TRBV7-2 and TRBJ1-2; no reliable D call. This CDR3 has 16 residues. CDR1 and CDR2 from the germline V gene are SGHTA and FQGNSA. The V end was cut by 8 bases, the J end by 7 bases, with 26 bases between. The CDR3 DNA sequence: TGTGCCAGCCTTCCCCCCCAGACCGGCTTTGGTGGTGGCTACACCTTC. This translates into CASLPPQTGFGGGYTF. The variable domain in full, completed from reference TRBV7-2 and TRBJ1-2, reads GAGVSQSPSNKVTEKGKDVELRCDPISGHTALYWYRQSLGQGLEFLIYFQGNSAPDKSGLPSDRFSAERTGGSVSTLTIQRTQQEDSAVYLCASLPPQTGFGGGYTFGSGTRLTVV.

The chain joins TRBV19 to TRBJ1-5; a possible D gene is TRBD1 (6 bases). The V end was cut by 5 bases, the J end by 6 bases, with 17 bases between. Germline lookup yields CDR1 LNHDA and CDR2 SQIVND (reference sequence). This CDR3 is 15 amino acids long. CDR3 sequence: CASSPEGGRFQPQHF. CDR3 DNA: TGTGCCAGTAGTCCCGAGGGGGGGAGGTTTCAGCCCCAGCATTTT.

This sequence joins TRBV7-9 and TRBJ2-6; D is unresolved. This CDR3 contains 15 residues. V lost 1 base and J 0 bases, leaving 4 bases between the germline ends. Per the germline V gene, CDR1 is SEHNR and CDR2 is FQNEAQ (reference sequence). This CDR3 reads CASSLGSSGANVLTF. CDR3 nucleotide sequence: TGTGCCAGCAGCTTAGGGAGCTCTGGGGCCAACGTCCTGACTTTC.

In DNA form, the CDR3 reads TGTGCCAGCAGTCGAGGGACAGGGGACGAGCAGTTCTTC. Amino acids: CASSRGTGDEQFF. The genes are TRBV2 and TRBJ2-1, with 10 bases matching TRBD1. The CDR3 covers 13 residues. The V segment lost 5 bases and the J segment 10 bases; nucleotides outside the gene matches: 5. The germline V gene encodes CDR1 SNHLY and CDR2 FYNNEI.

This chain links TRBV7-9 with TRBJ2-1; D might be TRBD1 (6 bases). The germline V gene encodes CDR1 SEHNR and CDR2 FQNEAQ (reference sequence). The CDR3 spans 15 residues. Trimming pared 4 bases from V and 4 bases from J, leaving 14 bases between. The CDR3 protein is CASSSAGTNYNEQFF. As DNA, the CDR3 is TGTGCCAGCAGCTCCGCCGGGACAAATTACAATGAGCAGTTCTTC. The complete variable domain, with remaining parts taken from reference TRBV7-9 and TRBJ2-1, reads DTGVSQNPRHKITKRGQNVTFRCDPISEHNRLYWYRQTLGQGPEFLTYFQNEAQLEKSRLLSDRFSAERPKGSFSTLEIQRTEQGDSAMYLCASSSAGTNYNEQFFGPGTRLTVL.

The V gene is TRBV5-4, the J gene TRBJ1-3; maybe TRBD1 (5 bases). Germline CDR1 SGHNT, CDR2 YYREEE (reference sequence). The CDR3 spans 16 residues. V was cut by 2 bases and J by 4 bases, with 16 bases left in between. The CDR3 protein is CASSFTKGRAGNTIYF. CDR3 nucleotide sequence: TGTGCCAGCAGCTTTACGAAGGGCAGGGCAGGAAACACCATATATTTT.

The V and J genes are TRBV5-8 and TRBJ1-1, with unresolved D. Germline values: CDR1 SGHTS, CDR2 YDEGEE. The V end was cut by 0 bases, the J end by 1 base, with 7 bases between. The CDR3 is made up of 14 amino acids. The CDR3 sequence: CASSLDGWNTEAFF. In nucleotides, the CDR3 is TGTGCCAGCAGCTTGGACGGTTGGAACACTGAAGCTTTCTTT.

The chain has TRBV7-2 and TRBJ1-5; D is uncertain. Germline V gene lookup returns CDR1 SGHTA and CDR2 FQGNSA. V shed 1 base and J shed 4 bases, with 11 bases lying between them. The CDR3 contains 15 residues. CDR3 sequence: CASSLDSASNQPQHF. The CDR3 region has the DNA TGTGCCAGCAGCTTAGACAGCGCGTCTAATCAGCCCCAGCATTTT.

The chain couples TRBV15 to TRBJ2-1; 10 positions match TRBD2. This CDR3 is built from 15 residues. Unmatched junction bases numbered 8, after V lost 5 bases and J lost 7 bases. Per the germline V gene, CDR1 is LNHNV and CDR2 is YYDKDF (reference sequence). DNA of the CDR3: TGTGCCACCAGCGAAGCGGGGGGGCCGGGGAATGAGCAGTTCTTC. This encodes CATSEAGGPGNEQFF.

The V call is TRBV2, the J call TRBJ2-7, with 9 bases that match TRBD1. This CDR3 has 14 amino acids. Trimming at V came to 2 bases and at J to 3 bases, leaving 2 bases not matched to a gene. Looked up from germline, CDR1 is SNHLY and CDR2 is FYNNEI. CDR3 protein: CASSEWDRDYEQYF. DNA of the CDR3: TGTGCCAGCAGTGAATGGGACAGGGACTACGAGCAGTACTTC. Full variable domain (rest looked up from reference TRBV2 and TRBJ2-7): EPEVTQTPSHQVTQMGQEVILRCVPISNHLYFYWYRQILGQKVEFLVSFYNNEISEKSEIFDDQFSVERPDGSNFTLKIRSTKLEDSAMYFCASSEWDRDYEQYFGPGTRLTVT.

The J gene is TRBJ1-6, the V gene TRBV19; D is ambiguous. CDR1 and CDR2 (germline): LNHDA, SQIVND (reference sequence). V lost 6 bases and J lost 1, with 13 bases in between. The length of the CDR3 is 16 residues. CDR3: CASSQMAVSYNSPLHF. DNA for the CDR3: TGTGCCAGTAGCCAAATGGCGGTTTCCTATAATTCACCCCTCCACTTT.

The genes are TRBV7-2 and TRBJ1-1, with 7 bases fitting TRBD1. V was clipped by 6 bases and J by 4 bases; unmatched bases: 2. This CDR3 spans 12 amino acids. The germline CDR1 and CDR2 sequences are SGHTA and FQGNSA. In DNA form, the CDR3 reads TGTGCCAGCAGACGACAGGGCACTGAAGCTTTCTTT. The encoded protein is CASRRQGTEAFF.

The rearrangement links TRBV6-5 to TRBJ1-3; D is unresolved. The CDR3 runs 15 residues. Germline CDR1 reads MNHEY; CDR2 reads SVGAGI. V was pared by 0 bases and J by 0 bases, with 6 bases between. For the CDR3, the DNA is TGTGCCAGCAGTTACTCGTGGCGCTCTGGAAACACCATATATTTT. The encoded protein is CASSYSWRSGNTIYF.

The chain employs TRBV7-2 and TRBJ1-4; a possible D gene is TRBD1 (5 bases). V lost 3 bases to trimming and J lost 8 bases, with 10 bases between them. Germline V CDR1 and CDR2: SGHTA, FQGNSA. The CDR3 has 13 residues. The CDR3 bases are TGTGCCAGCAGCTTTTCAGGGAGGGAAAAACTGTTTTTT. Translated, it gives CASSFSGREKLFF.

This chain uses TRBV14 with TRBJ2-3; D unresolved. V lost 0 bases and J lost 9, with 7 bases in between. The CDR3 spans 12 residues. CDR1 is SGHDN and CDR2 is FVKESK in the germline V gene. The CDR3 sequence is CASSQDMRTQYF. The CDR3 DNA sequence: TGTGCCAGCAGCCAAGATATGAGGACGCAGTATTTT.

This chain joins TRBV5-1 and TRBJ2-7, with 8 positions matching TRBD2. The CDR3 length is 15 residues. V gave up 4 bases and J gave up 4 bases; unmatched junction bases: 10. Germline assignment: CDR1 SGHRS and CDR2 YFSETQ. CDR3 protein: CASSQVAGKAYEQYF. CDR3 nucleotides: TGCGCCAGCAGCCAGGTAGCGGGGAAAGCGTACGAGCAGTACTTC.

V is TRBV9 and J is TRBJ1-6, with D maybe TRBD1 (5 bases). Between the trimmed V and J ends, which lost 3 bases and 0 bases, there was a span of 10 bases. The CDR3 contains 16 residues. Germline CDR1 and CDR2: SGDLS and YYNGEE. The DNA of the CDR3 is TGTGCCAGCAGCGCTCGACAGAGCTCCTATAATTCACCCCTCCACTTT. Protein: CASSARQSSYNSPLHF.

This clone was picked up a small number of times. At one end, the junction sequence differs from germline, possibly due to a read error. Written as DNA, the CDR3 is TGTGCCAGCAGTTACCAGTCCCGGGACAGGGGGCGGAACGGATTC. As protein: CASSYQSRDRGRNGF. The genes are TRBV6-6 and TRBJ1-2, with TRBD1 identical over 12 bases. The CDR3 length is 15 residues. CDR1 is MNHNY and CDR2 is SVGAGI in the germline V gene (reference sequence).